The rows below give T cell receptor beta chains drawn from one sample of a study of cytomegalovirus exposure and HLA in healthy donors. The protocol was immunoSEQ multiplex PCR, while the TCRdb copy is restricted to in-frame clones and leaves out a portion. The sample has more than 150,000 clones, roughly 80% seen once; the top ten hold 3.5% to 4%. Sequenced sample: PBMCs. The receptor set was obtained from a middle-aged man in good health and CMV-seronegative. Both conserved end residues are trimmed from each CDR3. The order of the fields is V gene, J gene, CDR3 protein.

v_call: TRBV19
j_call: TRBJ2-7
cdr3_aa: ASSIVAPLAGGPYEQY

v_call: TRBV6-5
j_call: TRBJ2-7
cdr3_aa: ASTRGGSYEQY

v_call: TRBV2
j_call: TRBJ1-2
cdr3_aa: ASSEALDSYYGYT

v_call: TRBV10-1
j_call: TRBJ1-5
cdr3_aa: ASSGQLSNQPQH

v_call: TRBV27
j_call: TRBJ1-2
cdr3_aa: ASSLRTGRNYGYT

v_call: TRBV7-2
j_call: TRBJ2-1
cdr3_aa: ASSVGARTNEQF

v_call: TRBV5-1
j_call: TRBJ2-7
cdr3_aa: ASSALTDYEQY

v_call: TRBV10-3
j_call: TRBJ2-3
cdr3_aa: AISEGTGVSTDTQY

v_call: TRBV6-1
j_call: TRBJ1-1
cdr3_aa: ASIGQGPMNTEAF

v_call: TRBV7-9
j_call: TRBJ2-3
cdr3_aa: AGSGTLSTDTQY

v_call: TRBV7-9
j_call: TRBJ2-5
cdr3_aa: ASSYKGKTQY

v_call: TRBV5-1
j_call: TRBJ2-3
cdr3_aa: ASSSRGGGPSTDTQY

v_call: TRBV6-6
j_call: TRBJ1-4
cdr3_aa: ASREQPGSNEKLF

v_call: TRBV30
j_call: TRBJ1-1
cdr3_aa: AYDSLPLGTEAF

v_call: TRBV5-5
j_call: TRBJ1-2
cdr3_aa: ASSLTPGQAYGYT

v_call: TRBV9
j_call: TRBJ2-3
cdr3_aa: ATGSGGTTDTQY

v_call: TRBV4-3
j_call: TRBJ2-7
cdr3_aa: ASSHRLEGEQY

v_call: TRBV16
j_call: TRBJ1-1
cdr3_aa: ASSQYLGGNTEAF

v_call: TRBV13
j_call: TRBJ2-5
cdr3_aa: ASSLTPIAGGQETQY

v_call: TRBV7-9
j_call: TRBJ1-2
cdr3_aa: SSSSSYRELGYGYT

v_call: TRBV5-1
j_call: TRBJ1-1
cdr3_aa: ASSLGDTMNTEAF

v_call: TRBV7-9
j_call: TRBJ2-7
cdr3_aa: ASSSDSARYYEQY

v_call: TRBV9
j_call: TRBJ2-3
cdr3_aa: ASALTSGGQTDTQY

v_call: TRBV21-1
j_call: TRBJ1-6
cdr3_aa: ASSPRREEVPLH

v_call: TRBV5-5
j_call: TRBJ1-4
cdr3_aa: ASTSGLRAEKLF

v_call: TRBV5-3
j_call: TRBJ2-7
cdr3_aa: ARSGLTGQGVEQY

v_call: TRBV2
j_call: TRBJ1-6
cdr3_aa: ASSGRGNSPLH

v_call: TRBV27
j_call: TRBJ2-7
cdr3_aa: AARGAGGRREQY

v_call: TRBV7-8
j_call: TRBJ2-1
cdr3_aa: ASSSRAGGNHNEQF

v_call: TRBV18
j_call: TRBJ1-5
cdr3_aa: ASSSSGGRQPQH

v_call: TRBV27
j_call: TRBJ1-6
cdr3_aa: ASWDRTGGWNSPLH

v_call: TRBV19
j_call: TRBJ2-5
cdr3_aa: ASRRSGGETQY

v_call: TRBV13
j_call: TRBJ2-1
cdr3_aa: ASSLMSHNEQF

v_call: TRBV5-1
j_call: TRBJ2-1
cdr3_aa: ASNTGGTNNEQF

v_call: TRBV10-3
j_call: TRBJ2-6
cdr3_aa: ATGGAGANVLT

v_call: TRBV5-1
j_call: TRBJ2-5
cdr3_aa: ASSLEGGGEAQY

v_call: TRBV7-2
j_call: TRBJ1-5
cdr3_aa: ASSLVSFQGAKQPQH

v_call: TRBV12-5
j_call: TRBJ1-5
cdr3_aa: ASGMGYSNQPQH

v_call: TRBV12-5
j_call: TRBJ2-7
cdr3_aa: ASGLYSAPGEQY

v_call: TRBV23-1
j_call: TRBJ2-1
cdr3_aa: ASSHAPGTGGNEQF

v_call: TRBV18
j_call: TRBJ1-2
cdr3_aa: ASSNTGTGYGYT

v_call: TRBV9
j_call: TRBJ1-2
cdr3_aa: ASSVDRDRGGYT

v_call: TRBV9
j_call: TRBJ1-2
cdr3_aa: ASSVDPRRSTDGYT

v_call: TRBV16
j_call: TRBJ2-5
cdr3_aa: ASSQSGAQETQY

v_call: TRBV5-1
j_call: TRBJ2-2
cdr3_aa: ASSKRDFTTGELF

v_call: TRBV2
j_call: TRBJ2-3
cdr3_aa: ASSPGSGGTQY